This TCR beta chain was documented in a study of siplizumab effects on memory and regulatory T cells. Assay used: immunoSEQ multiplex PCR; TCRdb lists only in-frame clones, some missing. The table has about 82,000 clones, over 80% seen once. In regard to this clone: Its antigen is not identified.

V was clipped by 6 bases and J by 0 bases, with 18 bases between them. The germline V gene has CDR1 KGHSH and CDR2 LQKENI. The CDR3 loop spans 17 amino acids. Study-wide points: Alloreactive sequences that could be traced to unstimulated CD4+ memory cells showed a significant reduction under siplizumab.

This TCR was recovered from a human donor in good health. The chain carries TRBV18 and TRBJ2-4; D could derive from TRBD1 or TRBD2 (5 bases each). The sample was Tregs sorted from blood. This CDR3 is CASSTGAGGVAKNIQYF. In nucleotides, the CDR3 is TGTGCCAGCTCGACCGGGGCCGGTGGGGTAGCCAAAAACATTCAGTACTTC.